One T cell receptor (beta chain) is described in this entry. Its specificity is not known. Germline assignment: CDR1 SGHTA and CDR2 FQGTGA. V gave up 1 base and J gave up 0 bases; unmatched junction bases: 2. CDR3 length: 16 residues. This specimen belongs to a study of T cell responses to AZD1222 COVID-19 vaccine. Study-wide context: Second-dose recipients at about 4 or about 12 weeks were treated as one pooled group. Study findings and constraints: The study found vaccine-associated CD4 TCRs spanning spike, dominant at 160-218 and 743-854. The donor group comprised mostly white British people and more females; the analysis possibly underestimated clonal diversity. Baseline testing showed seropositivity in only a handful of AZD1222 recipients.

Profiled with immunoSEQ multiplex PCR; TCRdb holds only in-frame clones, not every one. The repertoire holds roughly 97,000 clones, with around 89% as singletons. The V and J genes are TRBV7-3 and TRBJ2-1; TRBD2 aligns across 8 bases. The source material was peripheral blood, sampled on day 0 of AZD1222 vaccination. The TCR was taken from an adult in good health. The CDR3 region has the DNA TGTGCCAGCAGCTTAAGGCGGGGGGACTCCTACAATGAGCAGTTCTTC. This translates into CASSLRRGDSYNEQFF.